These 13 T cell receptor beta chains share one sample of origin, sequenced in a study of T cells in women clearing cervical HPV infection. Libraries were prepared by immunoSEQ multiplex PCR; TCRdb keeps only in-frame clonotypes and omits some of them. Its listing shows tens of thousands of clones. Sequences were obtained from blood buffy coat. These receptors were obtained from a woman aged 18-70 years with a cervical HPV16 infection that either progressed to CIN3+ or cleared (not recorded which).

A word on this clone: The missing CDR3 end, 3 residues past where the read stops, is filled in from the germline J gene. This chain connects TRBV7-3 to TRBJ2-1; D is undetermined. The germline CDR1 and CDR2 sequences are SGHTA and FQGTGA. With 5 bases removed from V and 8 bases from J, the gap between germline ends came to 7 bases. The CDR3 runs to 11 residues. The covered CDR3 bases are TGTGCCAGCAGCACCTCGGATGAG. This translates into CASSTSDE. The CDR3 as a whole reads CASSTSDEQFF.

Comments on this clone: Read sequence stops 3 residues before the CDR3 end, and the germline J gene provides the missing end. The chain couples TRBV20-1 to TRBJ2-1; a weak D match, TRBD2 (6 bases). The CDR3 extends over 13 amino acids. Per germline, CDR1 DFQATT and CDR2 SNEGSKA (reference sequence). The V and J ends lost 3 bases and 8 bases respectively, with 14 bases between them. Incomplete CDR3 DNA: TGCAGTGCTAGGGGCTTAACGGGGGATGAG. Its translation is CSARGLTGDE. The full CDR3 is CSARGLTGDEQFF.

Details on this clone: Coverage ceases 3 residues before the CDR3 finishes, and the germline J gene fills in the end. V is TRBV19 and J is TRBJ2-3; 9 bases fit TRBD1. The V and J ends lost 6 bases and 4 bases, in that order; junction bases with no gene match: 14. This CDR3 has 17 residues. From germline, CDR1 is LNHDA and CDR2 SQIVND (reference sequence). The CDR3 spells CASSEGGYRGRADTQYF. The sequenced CDR3 bases are TGTGCCAGTAGCGAAGGGGGGTACAGGGGGCGCGCAGATACG.

Remarks on this clone: The observed sequence ends 3 residues before the CDR3 terminus, with the missing tail filled in from the germline J gene. This chain connects TRBV7-9 to TRBJ2-1; TRBD2 aligns across 7 bases. The CDR3 extends over 15 amino acids. V was clipped by 7 bases and J by 3 bases; unmatched bases: 9. Germline V gene lookup returns CDR1 SEHNR and CDR2 FQNEAQ (reference sequence). CDR3 DNA (partial): TGTGCCAGCATCCAAAAGCGGGATGGCTACAATGAG. It translates to CASIQKRDGYNE. The entire CDR3 is CASIQKRDGYNEQFF.

Details on this clone: Read coverage stops 3 residues before the CDR3 terminus; the germline J gene supplies the remainder. The V call is TRBV7-2, the J call TRBJ1-1; D ambiguous. The CDR3 length is 14 residues. CDR1 SGHTA and CDR2 FQGNSA come from the germline V gene. The V end was cut by 0 bases, the J end by 2 bases, with 7 bases between. The sequenced CDR3 bases are TGTGCCAGCAGCTTAGCGGCAGGCAACACTGAA. This gives the protein CASSLAAGNTE. The whole CDR3 reads CASSLAAGNTEAFF.

As regards this clone: The read terminates 3 residues ahead of where the CDR3 ends, so the germline J gene completes it. The chain carries TRBV20-1 and TRBJ2-1; 11 bases align to TRBD2. Germline loops: CDR1 DFQATT, CDR2 SNEGSKA (reference sequence). The CDR3 runs 15 residues. Trimming removed 3 bases from V and 8 bases from J; junction bases left unmatched: 9. This CDR3 is CSASGSGGAIDEQFF. The sequenced part of the CDR3 DNA is TGCAGTGCTAGCGGTAGCGGGGGGGCCATAGATGAG.

A word on this clone: From the germline J gene comes the end of the CDR3, since the read stops 3 residues before it. The chain couples TRBV7-9 to TRBJ2-3, with 8 bases lining up with TRBD2. In germline, CDR1 is SEHNR, CDR2 FQNEAQ (reference sequence). The CDR3 extends over 15 amino acids. J gave up 1 base and V 3 bases, and 3 bases lay outside the gene matches. Incomplete CDR3 DNA: TGTGCCAGCAGCTTCGGAGCGGGGGGCACAGATACG. Its translation is CASSFGAGGTDT. Given in full, the CDR3 is CASSFGAGGTDTQYF.

Of note for this clone: From the germline J gene comes the end of the CDR3, since the read stops 3 residues before it. The V call is TRBV19, the J call TRBJ2-3; TRBD2 agrees at 11 bases. Germline CDR1 is LNHDA and CDR2 is SQIVND (reference sequence). With V trimmed by 6 bases and J by 6 bases, 8 bases remained unmatched. This CDR3 has 15 residues. The CDR3: CASSMALAGGDTQYF. Incomplete CDR3 DNA: TGTGCCAGTAGCATGGCCCTAGCGGGAGGCGATACG.

Comment on this clone: The read stops 3 residues short of the end of the CDR3; the missing end is completed from the germline J gene. The J gene is TRBJ2-5, the V gene TRBV30; TRBD1 aligns across 7 bases. The ends lost 0 bases at V and 5 bases at J; junction bases unmatched: 6. Germline CDR1 and CDR2: GTSNPN and SVGIG (reference sequence). The CDR3 runs to 14 residues. The CDR3 reads CAWSVQGGGETQYF. The CDR3 bases that were read are TGTGCCTGGAGTGTACAAGGGGGCGGTGAGACC.

Turning to this clone: The CDR3 goes on 3 residues after the read ends, and that part is filled in from the germline J gene. The rearrangement uses TRBV5-6 and TRBJ1-4, with TRBD1 as a possible D gene (5 bases). Germline CDR1 is SGHDT and CDR2 is YYEEEE. This CDR3 comprises 15 residues. The CDR3 loop is CASRPPREGDSPLFF. The CDR3 bases that were read are TGTGCCAGCAGGCCTCCCCGGGAAGGGGATTCACCA. Variable domain in full (rest from reference TRBV5-6 and TRBJ1-4): DAGVTQSPTHLIKTRGQQVTLRCSPKSGHDTVSWYQQALGQGPQFIFQYYEEEERQRGNFPDRFSGHQFPNYSSELNVNALLLGDSALYLCASRPPREGDSPLFFGSGTQLSVL.

With respect to this clone: The CDR3 end lies 3 residues beyond the end of the read and is filled in from the germline J gene. The genes are TRBV18 and TRBJ1-2; D unresolved. Germline V gene lookup returns CDR1 KGHSH and CDR2 LQKENI. This CDR3 has 13 residues. CDR3 sequence: CASSPGAHYDYTF. The CDR3 bases that were read are TGTGCCAGCTCACCTGGAGCCCACTACGAC.

For this clone: The read stops 3 residues short of the end of the CDR3; the missing end is completed from the germline J gene. V gene TRBV18 combines with J gene TRBJ2-1, with D hard to call. V lost 3 bases and J 4 bases, leaving 10 bases between the germline ends. The CDR3 contains 14 residues. Germline V gene lookup returns CDR1 KGHSH and CDR2 LQKENI. The CDR3 DNA, read in part, is TGTGCCAGCTCACCCACGACATTTTACAATGAG. The encoded protein is CASSPTTFYNE. The whole CDR3 reads CASSPTTFYNEQFF. Full variable domain (rest looked up from reference TRBV18 and TRBJ2-1): NAGVMQNPRHLVRRRGQEARLRCSPMKGHSHVYWYRQLPEEGLKFMVYLQKENIIDESGMPKERFSAEFPKEGPSILRIQQVVRGDSAAYFCASSPTTFYNEQFFGPGTRLTVL.

The CDR3 bases that were read are TGCAGCGCCCAACTGCTAGCCAAAAACATT. Translation: CSAQLLAKNI. The complete CDR3 reads CSAQLLAKNIQYF. The rearrangement links TRBV29-1 to TRBJ2-4, with D unclear. The sequence runs out 3 residues before the end of the CDR3; the remainder is reconstructed from the germline J gene. Germline V gene sequence: CDR1 SQVTM, CDR2 ANQGSEA. The CDR3 length is 13 residues. Trimming took off 7 bases at V and 0 bases at J, with 10 bases between the two ends.